These 18 T cell receptor beta chains came from one sample sequenced in a study of blood T cell repertoires in COVID-19. TCRdb's table, derived via immunoSEQ multiplex PCR, lists solely in-frame clones and lacks some. The table records 200,000 to 300,000 clones, over 80% of them present only once. Sequenced input: peripheral blood. Receptors were obtained from a woman between 35 and 50 years old with acute or convalescent COVID-19.

The gene calls are TRBV5-1 and TRBJ2-2; the D is unclear. This CDR3 is 16 amino acids long. Germline V gives CDR1 SGHRS, CDR2 YFSETQ. V was cut by 0 bases and J by 1 base, with 10 bases left in between. CDR3 bases: TGCGCCAGCAGCTTGGTACTCGTCCTGAACACCGGGGAGCTGTTTTTT. It encodes CASSLVLVLNTGELFF.

This clone was recorded a few times. V is TRBV4-1 and J is TRBJ1-3; D is undetermined. Germline values: CDR1 MGHRA, CDR2 YSYEKL. Between the trimmed V and J ends, which lost 0 bases and 4 bases, there was a span of 4 bases. This CDR3 is built from 13 residues. DNA for the CDR3: TGCGCCAGCAGCCAAGAGAGGGGAAACACCATATATTTT. Its protein is CASSQERGNTIYF.

The gene calls are TRBV6-6 and TRBJ1-6, with D possibly TRBD1 on 6 matching bases. V lost 6 bases to trimming and J lost 10 bases, with 16 bases between them. The V gene's germline CDR1 is MNHNY and CDR2 SVGAGI (reference sequence). The CDR3 is 14 amino acids. CDR3 nucleotides: TGTGCCAGCAGATTACAGGGAGAAGGGTCACCCCTCCACTTT. Translation: CASRLQGEGSPLHF.

This sequence joins TRBV19 and TRBJ1-1, with D perhaps matching TRBD1 (6 bases). Trimming shortened V by 6 bases and J by 3 bases, and 17 bases separated the two germline ends. CDR3 length: 15 amino acids. Germline lookup yields CDR1 LNHDA and CDR2 SQIVND (reference sequence). The CDR3 sequence: CASSPGGASDTEAFF. In nucleotides, the CDR3 is TGTGCCAGTAGCCCGGGGGGGGCTTCGGACACTGAAGCTTTCTTT.

V usage is TRBV10-3 and J usage is TRBJ1-5, with D possibly being TRBD1 (6 bases). CDR3 length equals 14 residues. The germline V gene encodes CDR1 ENHRY and CDR2 SYGVKD. V gave up 2 bases and J gave up 1 base, with 6 bases separating them. CDR3 residues: CAISETGSNQPQHF. For the CDR3, the DNA is TGTGCCATCAGTGAGACAGGGAGCAATCAGCCCCAGCATTTT.

The V gene is TRBV11-2, the J gene TRBJ2-3; D not certain. The germline V gene encodes CDR1 SGHAT and CDR2 FQNNGV. Trimming stripped 0 bases from V and 4 bases from J, with 8 bases between. The CDR3 spans 14 residues. In DNA, the CDR3 is TGTGCCAGCAGCTTAGAACTTGCGGCAGATACGCAGTATTTT. Its translation is CASSLELAADTQYF.

This chain joins TRBV19 and TRBJ1-2; 9 positions agree with TRBD1. The CDR3 totals 16 residues. Losses at the gene ends were 5 bases for V and 4 bases for J; bases not matched to a gene: 11. Germline-derived CDR1 and CDR2 are LNHDA and SQIVND (reference sequence). Written as DNA, the CDR3 is TGTGCCAGTAGTTCCCGGGACAGGGCTTTTTCCTATGGCTACACCTTC. Translated: CASSSRDRAFSYGYTF.

This clone was seen only a few times. The chain combines TRBV18 with TRBJ2-5, with a tentative D call TRBD1 (6 bases). This CDR3 is 15 amino acids long. Germline V gene sequence: CDR1 KGHSH, CDR2 LQKENI. The ends were cut back, 5 bases at V and 1 base at J, with 14 bases in the middle. CDR3 residues: CASSSTGFSQETQYF. As DNA, the CDR3 is TGTGCCAGCTCATCCACAGGGTTCTCCCAAGAGACCCAGTACTTC.

V and J are TRBV14 and TRBJ1-3, with D possibly matching TRBD1 (5 bases). V shed 0 bases and J shed 9 bases, with 15 bases lying between them. CDR3 length: 15 amino acids. Per the germline V gene, CDR1 is SGHDN and CDR2 is FVKESK. In nucleotides, the CDR3 is TGTGCCAGCAGCCAAGATCAAGGACACGGCCCCACCATATATTTT. Protein sequence: CASSQDQGHGPTIYF.

The chain recombines TRBV11-2 with TRBJ2-3, with no clear D. The germline V and J ends were trimmed by 1 base and 6 bases, with 23 bases remaining between them. The CDR3 has 18 residues. Per the germline V gene, CDR1 is SGHAT and CDR2 is FQNNGV. The CDR3 spells CASSLVVFPRYVPDTQYF. CDR3 bases: TGTGCCAGCAGCTTAGTCGTATTTCCCCGGTACGTGCCGGATACGCAGTATTTT.

This clone was recorded only once. This chain connects TRBV19 to TRBJ1-5, with D possibly being TRBD1 (5 bases). Trimming pared 2 bases from V and 1 base from J, leaving 9 bases between. This CDR3 has 15 amino acids. Germline assignment: CDR1 LNHDA and CDR2 SQIVND (reference sequence). CDR3 protein: CASSIRGGSNQPQHF. The CDR3 DNA is TGTGCCAGTAGTATAAGGGGAGGGAGCAATCAGCCCCAGCATTTT. Full variable domain (remainder filled in from reference TRBV19 and TRBJ1-5): DGGITQSPKYLFRKEGQNVTLSCEQNLNHDAMYWYRQDPGQGLRLIYYSQIVNDFQKGDIAEGYSVSREKKESFPLTVTSAQKNPTAFYLCASSIRGGSNQPQHFGDGTRLSIL.

The chain carries TRBV12-5 and TRBJ1-1; 7 bases map to TRBD1. Germline CDR1 reads LGHNT; CDR2 reads FRNRAP. CDR3 size: 13 residues. The junction had 4 bases not matched to a gene; V was cut back by 5 bases and J by 4 bases. CDR3 nucleotides: TGTGCTAGTGGTGCCTCAGGGGGCACTGAAGCTTTCTTT. Protein: CASGASGGTEAFF.

The rearrangement links TRBV5-1 to TRBJ2-5; possible D gene TRBD1, 5 bases. Germline V gives CDR1 SGHRS, CDR2 YFSETQ. CDR3 length: 13 amino acids. Deletions cut 7 bases from V and 5 bases from J, with 15 bases between. DNA for the CDR3: TGCGCCAGCTCAACGGCCAGGGCGGAGACCCAGTACTTC. Its translation is CASSTARAETQYF.

This clone was seen more than once but under ten times. The chain has TRBV6-1 and TRBJ2-7, with D possibly matching TRBD2 (6 bases). V was pared by 1 base and J by 7 bases, with 11 bases between. The CDR3 loop spans 13 amino acids. CDR1 is MNHNS and CDR2 is SASEGT in the germline V gene. The chain's CDR3 is CASSEGDRGEQYV. CDR3 sequence (DNA): TGTGCCAGCAGTGAAGGGGACCGGGGGGAGCAGTACGTC.

This rearrangement joins TRBV4-1 to TRBJ1-4; D remains ambiguous. V was trimmed by 0 bases and J by 8 bases, leaving 16 bases between them. CDR3 length: 16 amino acids. CDR1 is MGHRA and CDR2 is YSYEKL in the germline V gene. CDR3 nucleotide sequence: TGCGCCAGCAGCCAAGATCCGGGGAGAGGCTCCGAAAAACTGTTTTTT. Amino acids: CASSQDPGRGSEKLFF.

This rearrangement joins TRBV6-5 to TRBJ1-2; 8 bases are shared with TRBD1. The CDR3 runs 15 residues. V gave up 5 bases and J gave up 4 bases; unmatched junction bases: 9. In germline, CDR1 is MNHEY, CDR2 SVGAGI. As DNA, the CDR3 is TGTGCCAGCAGTAATAGGACAGGGCTAACCTATGGCTACACCTTC. It yields the protein CASSNRTGLTYGYTF.

V is TRBV7-3 and J is TRBJ2-5; the D is unclear. Germline V gene sequence: CDR1 SGHTA, CDR2 FQGTGA. The CDR3 has 13 amino acids. V lost 2 bases to trimming and J lost 3 bases, with 7 bases between them. The CDR3: CASSLEQEETQYF. Written as DNA, the CDR3 is TGTGCCAGCAGCTTAGAACAAGAAGAGACCCAGTACTTC.

The chain couples TRBV19 to TRBJ1-4; 7 bases are a match to TRBD1. The CDR3 totals 17 residues. The germline V gene has CDR1 LNHDA and CDR2 SQIVND (reference sequence). J was trimmed by 0 bases and V by 10 bases; bases with no gene match: 14. CDR3: CATRGPGQTATNEKLFF. CDR3 nucleotides: TGTGCCACGAGAGGCCCGGGACAGACCGCAACTAATGAAAAACTGTTTTTT.